The entry below describes one T cell receptor (beta chain). The data stem from a study of blood T cell repertoires in COVID-19. Study context: The United States, Italy and Spain were the sources of the acute and convalescent COVID-19 samples. PBMCs, B-cell-depleted T cells, or T cells provided the cDNA or gDNA that made up the material.

In the authors' workflow: Cell counts per sample came from amplifying reference gene primers. TCRdb's table, derived via immunoSEQ multiplex PCR, lists solely in-frame clones and lacks some. V and J calls and clone size are given by that table; D and trimming were obtained from the DNA. The sample yields about 200,000 clones, over 60% seen once. This receptor was obtained from a woman aged 65 to 85 with acute or convalescent COVID-19. The sample taken for sequencing was peripheral blood.

The CDR3 coding sequence is TGTGCCAGCACCAGCCTGGGTATAGCGCCCACCTACGAGCAGTACTTC. Translation gives CASTSLGIAPTYEQYF. V gene TRBV28 combines with J gene TRBJ2-7; D might be TRBD2 (5 bases). Per the germline V gene, CDR1 is MDHEN and CDR2 is SYDVKM. With 7 bases removed from V and 2 bases from J, the gap between germline ends came to 21 bases. This CDR3 contains 16 residues. The full variable domain, rest sourced from reference TRBV28 and TRBJ2-7, is DVKVTQSSRYLVKRTGEKVFLECVQDMDHENMFWYRQDPGLGLRLIYFSYDVKMKEKGDIPEGYSVSREKKERFSLILESASTNQTSMYLCASTSLGIAPTYEQYFGPGTRLTVT.